These 16 T cell receptor beta chains were sequenced from one sample in a study of blood T cell repertoires in COVID-19. Data came from immunoSEQ multiplex PCR; TCRdb stores just in-frame clones and leaves some out. The sample has 250,000 to 350,000 clones, roughly 90% seen once. Sequenced input: PBMCs or T cells enriched from blood (not recorded which). The receptors were gathered from a woman aged 18-30 years with acute COVID-19.

The V gene is TRBV6-9, the J gene TRBJ1-1; D remains ambiguous. The CDR3 loop spans 18 amino acids. V was clipped by 1 base and J by 4 bases, with 22 bases between them. In germline, CDR1 is MNHGY, CDR2 SVAAGI. The CDR3 reads CASSYYRATLNWCTEAFF. CDR3 DNA: TGTGCCAGCAGTTATTATCGCGCCACTTTGAATTGGTGCACTGAAGCTTTCTTT.

V and J are TRBV15 and TRBJ1-2, with 7 nucleotides matching TRBD1. In germline, CDR1 is LNHNV, CDR2 YYDKDF (reference sequence). Trimming at V came to 3 bases and at J to 5 bases, leaving 6 bases not matched to a gene. The CDR3 covers 14 residues. CDR3 DNA: TGTGCCACCAGCAGGGACAGGAGAGATTATGGCTACACCTTC. Its protein product is CATSRDRRDYGYTF.

The J gene is TRBJ2-1, the V gene TRBV6-4, with D perhaps matching TRBD1 (6 bases). Germline loops: CDR1 MRHNA, CDR2 SNTAGT. The germline V and J ends were trimmed by 3 bases and 0 bases, with 6 bases remaining between them. The CDR3 covers 14 residues. The CDR3 DNA reads as TGTGCCAGCAGTGAGGACAGCTCCTACAATGAGCAGTTCTTC. It is translated as CASSEDSSYNEQFF.

V and J are TRBV10-2 and TRBJ2-7, with 8 positions matching TRBD2. This CDR3 has 13 amino acids. In germline, CDR1 is WSHSY, CDR2 SAAADI. J gave up 6 bases and V 4 bases, and 5 bases lay outside the gene matches. As DNA, the CDR3 is TGCGCCAGCAGTGGGCCACGGGGGGGCGAGCAGTACTTC. It yields the protein CASSGPRGGEQYF.

The chain joins TRBV28 to TRBJ1-1, with a tentative D call TRBD1 (6 bases). V lost 4 bases to trimming and J lost 1 base, with 10 bases between them. CDR1 is MDHEN and CDR2 is SYDVKM in the germline V gene. CDR3 length: 14 residues. For the CDR3, the DNA is TGTGCCAGCAGTTCACCGGGACAGAACACTGAAGCTTTCTTT. Its protein is CASSSPGQNTEAFF.

This clone occurred a few times. This chain joins TRBV11-2 and TRBJ1-1, with D possibly TRBD1 on 6 matching bases. V was cut by 6 bases and J by 1 base, with 15 bases left in between. Germline V gives CDR1 SGHAT, CDR2 FQNNGV. The CDR3 has 15 amino acids. The CDR3 here is CASRQGGVRNTEAFF. CDR3 in DNA: TGTGCCAGCAGACAGGGAGGGGTTAGGAACACTGAAGCTTTCTTT.

The chain has TRBV13 and TRBJ2-3; TRBD2 agrees at 12 bases. Germline V gene data show CDR1 as PRHDT and CDR2 as FYEKMQ (reference sequence). The CDR3 totals 16 residues. V lost 5 bases and J lost 1; bases outside the gene matches: 4. As DNA, the CDR3 is TGTGCCAGCAGCCTTAGACTAGCGGGAGGCACAGATACGCAGTATTTT. Translation: CASSLRLAGGTDTQYF.

The gene calls are TRBV5-1 and TRBJ2-7; no clear D gene. The CDR3 has 14 amino acids. Per germline, CDR1 SGHRS and CDR2 YFSETQ. V was shortened by 2 bases and J by 0 bases, with 9 bases between the two germline ends. CDR3 amino acids: CASSFSSGSYEQYF. The CDR3, as DNA: TGCGCCAGCAGCTTTAGTTCTGGCTCCTACGAGCAGTACTTC.

Remarks on this clone: Other DNA variants within this sample encode the same CDR3. J is TRBJ2-7 and V is TRBV18; D remains ambiguous. Germline CDR1 KGHSH, CDR2 LQKENI. Trimming removed 2 bases at V and 3 bases at J, with 5 bases between. This CDR3 contains 12 residues. The CDR3 DNA follows: TGTGCCAGCTCACCAGGGCGCTACGAGCAGTACTTC. As protein: CASSPGRYEQYF.

This chain uses TRBV19 with TRBJ1-2; 8 bases fit TRBD1. The CDR3 loop spans 16 amino acids. Germline CDR1 is LNHDA and CDR2 is SQIVND (reference sequence). V gave up 3 bases and J gave up 7 bases; unmatched junction bases: 13. The CDR3 protein is CASSIYPGQGSGGYTF. CDR3 in DNA: TGTGCCAGTAGTATTTACCCTGGACAGGGAAGTGGTGGCTACACCTTC.

The rearrangement uses TRBV28 and TRBJ2-7, with 9 bases that match TRBD2. CDR3 size: 15 residues. Looked up from germline, CDR1 is MDHEN and CDR2 is SYDVKM. J gave up 4 bases and V 6 bases, and 10 bases lay outside the gene matches. The CDR3 DNA follows: TGTGCCAGCAGCACTAAACCGGGACTAGCTTACGAGCAGTACTTC. Amino acid sequence: CASSTKPGLAYEQYF.

This rearrangement joins TRBV30 to TRBJ2-7, with 9 positions matching TRBD2. The CDR3 runs to 14 residues. From germline, CDR1 is GTSNPN and CDR2 SVGIG (reference sequence). V trimming: 5 bases; J trimming: 3 bases; junction bases outside the gene matches: 8. The CDR3 spells CAWSSVAGVYEQYF. The CDR3 nucleotides read TGTGCCTGGTCCTCAGTAGCGGGAGTCTACGAGCAGTACTTC.

V usage is TRBV4-2 and J usage is TRBJ1-2; 10 bases agree with TRBD1. The V and J ends lost 1 base and 3 bases, in that order; junction bases with no gene match: 2. Per germline, CDR1 LGHNA and CDR2 YNFKEQ. The CDR3 extends over 15 amino acids. CDR3 amino acids: CASSQVGTGDYGYTF. The CDR3 bases are TGTGCCAGCAGCCAAGTAGGGACAGGGGACTATGGCTACACCTTC.

This clone was recorded a few times. The chain joins TRBV27 to TRBJ2-7; 7 nucleotides match TRBD2. The germline CDR1 and CDR2 sequences are MNHEY and SMNVEV (reference sequence). V gave up 0 bases and J gave up 1 base; unmatched junction bases: 6. The CDR3 runs 16 residues. The CDR3 reads CASSLSGAGLSYEQYF. The DNA of the CDR3 is TGTGCCAGCAGTTTATCGGGAGCGGGATTATCCTACGAGCAGTACTTC.

The chain employs TRBV6-5 and TRBJ2-2; possibly TRBD1 for D (6 bases). This CDR3 region has 15 residues. Deletions cut 6 bases from V and 4 bases from J, with 15 bases between. Germline CDR1 reads MNHEY; CDR2 reads SVGAGI. The CDR3 bases are TGTGCCAGCAGCCGGGACACCAGTGTCACCGGGGAGCTGTTTTTT. Translation: CASSRDTSVTGELFF.

The CDR3 DNA reads TGTGCCAGCAGCTGGACTGGTTCTGGAAACACCATATATTTT. Its protein is CASSWTGSGNTIYF. The chain employs TRBV3-1 (or the pseudogene TRBV3-2) and TRBJ1-3, with unresolved D. The CDR3 length is 14 residues. Trimming removed 5 bases at V and 1 base at J, with 9 bases between. Germline CDR1 reads LGHDT; CDR2 reads YNNKEL (reference sequence).